This entry is about one T cell receptor beta chain. The antigen is not known. The data are from a study of shared clonotypes between healthy human individuals. Study-level points and caveats: Researchers found naive subsets generally carried larger estimated richness than memory subsets. Incomplete sequencing of sorted subsets was indicated by rarefaction despite large depth.

The germline V gene encodes CDR1 MNHNS and CDR2 SASEGT. The CDR3 consists of 14 residues. The germline V and J ends were trimmed by 6 bases and 2 bases, with 14 bases remaining between them. The data were produced by immunoSEQ multiplex PCR, yet TCRdb's version contains in-frame clones alone and is incomplete. The sample yields roughly 1,000,000 clones, 78% seen once. The sequence was collected from a young man in good health. Some clones in this sample may be carry-over from other donors' samples. The source material was memory CD4+ T cells from PBMCs. Subset here: CD45RA-negative fraction. V and J are TRBV6-1 and TRBJ2-7; maybe TRBD2 (5 bases). The CDR3: CASSREGITYEQYF. The CDR3 DNA follows: TGTGCCAGCAGCCGGGAAGGGATAACCTACGAGCAGTACTTC.